This passage covers 32 T cell receptor beta chains from one sample sequenced in a study of T-cell reconstitution after alpha-beta-depleted transplantation in children. The TCRbeta library was prepared with unique molecular identifiers. TCRdb reprocessed the PCR reads via MiXCR and lists one record per CDR3 protein. The profile shows some 590,000 distinct CDR3 sequences, roughly 10% of them singletons. The material sequenced was PBMCs from the stem cell graft donor, taken from the stem cell graft. All receptors derive from a human donor who donated a stem cell graft to a child with acute myeloid leukemia.

Only a few counts were recorded for this clonotype. The chain recombines TRBV6-1 with TRBJ2-1; tentatively, D is TRBD1 or TRBD2 (5 bases each). From germline, CDR1 is MNHNS and CDR2 SASEGT. With 8 bases removed from V and 1 base from J, the gap between germline ends came to 12 bases. The CDR3 totals 14 residues. CDR3 bases: TGTGCCAGCTATTGGGACGGATCCTACAATGAGCAGTTCTTC. Translated: CASYWDGSYNEQFF.

V gene TRBV20-1 combines with J gene TRBJ1-1, with a tentative D call TRBD1 (5 bases). V was cut by 3 bases and J by 5 bases, with 19 bases left in between. The CDR3 length is 15 residues. CDR1 DFQATT and CDR2 SNEGSKA come from the germline V gene (reference sequence). CDR3 sequence: CSASLGAWSETEAFF. CDR3 coding DNA: TGCAGTGCTAGTCTTGGGGCTTGGTCCGAGACTGAAGCTTTCTTT.

This clonotype was observed a handful of times. The gene calls are TRBV7-2 and TRBJ2-5; D is uncertain. Trimming removed 2 bases from V and 3 bases from J, with 13 bases in between. Per germline, CDR1 SGHTA and CDR2 FQGNSA. The CDR3 covers 15 residues. For the CDR3, the DNA is TGTGCCAGCAGCTTATATCGTGCTGGGGAAGAGACCCAGTACTTC. Its translation is CASSLYRAGEETQYF.

This clonotype was observed many times. V usage is TRBV20-1 and J usage is TRBJ1-2; D gene ambiguous. V lost 0 bases and J 8 bases, leaving 10 bases between the germline ends. Germline CDR1 DFQATT, CDR2 SNEGSKA (reference sequence). The CDR3 covers 12 residues. CDR3 region: CSARDLRVGYTF. The CDR3 nucleotides read TGCAGTGCTAGAGATCTGAGGGTCGGCTACACCTTC.

Many counts were recorded for this clonotype. The chain couples TRBV6-5 to TRBJ2-1; 11 bases fit TRBD2. The CDR3 totals 16 residues. The germline CDR1 and CDR2 sequences are MNHEY and SVGAGI. The junction had 5 bases not matched to a gene; V was cut back by 6 bases and J by 1 base. CDR3 bases: TGTGCCAGCAGGGGCCTAGCGGGAGGTTCCTACAATGAGCAGTTCTTC. Protein: CASRGLAGGSYNEQFF.

Worth noting for this clonotype: Given the absence of the conserved phenylalanine or tryptophan at the CDR3 end, a read error is likely. The V and J genes are TRBV6-2 or TRBV6-3 and TRBJ2-2; D is unclear. V was pared by 7 bases and J by 4 bases, with 10 bases between. In germline, CDR1 is MNHEY, CDR2 SVGEGT. The CDR3 runs to 13 residues. CDR3 sequence: CASTSKGTGELFS. The CDR3 DNA sequence: TGTGCCAGCACCAGCAAGGGCACCGGGGAGCTGTTTTCT.

This clonotype showed up just a few times. The V call is TRBV5-6, the J call TRBJ1-6, with D perhaps matching TRBD1 (6 bases). Germline-derived CDR1 and CDR2 are SGHDT and YYEEEE. The CDR3 sequence is 14 residues long. Trimming took 4 bases from V and 11 from J, leaving 16 bases between them. The CDR3 region is CASSPTDRLTPLHF. The CDR3 nucleotides read TGTGCCAGCAGCCCCACGGACAGATTGACACCCCTCCACTTT. Combining the CDR3 with reference TRBV5-6 and TRBJ1-6 gives the whole variable domain DAGVTQSPTHLIKTRGQQVTLRCSPKSGHDTVSWYQQALGQGPQFIFQYYEEEERQRGNFPDRFSGHQFPNYSSELNVNALLLGDSALYLCASSPTDRLTPLHFGNGTRLTVT.

This clonotype was observed many times. The chain employs TRBV5-1 and TRBJ1-1, with 7 nucleotides matching TRBD1. The CDR3 is 13 amino acids. V shed 4 bases and J 4 bases; nucleotides not matched to a gene: 4. Germline V gene data show CDR1 as SGHRS and CDR2 as YFSETQ. The CDR3 is CASSPDRATEAFF. In nucleotides, the CDR3 is TGCGCCAGCAGCCCCGACAGGGCCACTGAAGCTTTCTTT. Combining the CDR3 with reference TRBV5-1 and TRBJ1-1 gives the whole variable domain KAGVTQTPRYLIKTRGQQVTLSCSPISGHRSVSWYQQTPGQGLQFLFEYFSETQRNKGNFPGRFSGRQFSNSRSEMNVSTLELGDSALYLCASSPDRATEAFFGQGTRLTVV.

This clonotype appeared many times. CDR3 in amino acids: CSADTATYEQYF. CDR3 in DNA: TGCAGCGCGGACACTGCAACCTACGAGCAGTACTTC. V is TRBV29-1 and J is TRBJ2-7; a weak D match, TRBD1 (5 bases). The V gene lost 7 bases and the J gene lost 2 bases, with 12 bases spanning the gap. CDR1 is SQVTM, CDR2 ANQGSEA, per germline. The length of the CDR3 is 12 residues.

This clonotype has more than one count but fewer than ten. V and J are TRBV11-2 and TRBJ2-1; D is unclear. Trimming pared 1 base from V and 4 bases from J, leaving 8 bases between. Germline CDR1 and CDR2: SGHAT and FQNNGV. This CDR3 is built from 14 residues. The CDR3 DNA sequence: TGTGCCAGCAGCTTAGTTACTAATTACAATGAGCAGTTCTTC. Protein: CASSLVTNYNEQFF.

At least ten counts were recorded for this clonotype. V and J are TRBV28 and TRBJ2-7; no clear D. Germline V gene data show CDR1 as MDHEN and CDR2 as SYDVKM. With 3 bases removed from V and 4 bases from J, the gap between germline ends came to 7 bases. This CDR3 comprises 12 residues. CDR3: CASSFTKYEQYF. As DNA, the CDR3 is TGTGCCAGCAGTTTTACAAAATACGAGCAGTACTTC.

This sequence joins TRBV5-1 and TRBJ1-1; D is ambiguous. The CDR3 consists of 14 residues. Germline-derived CDR1 and CDR2 are SGHRS and YFSETQ. V dropped 0 bases and J dropped 1 base, with 7 bases sitting between them. In nucleotides, the CDR3 is TGCGCCAGCAGCTTGGTGACACAGAACACTGAAGCTTTCTTT. Translated: CASSLVTQNTEAFF.

The chain employs TRBV5-1 and TRBJ2-7; D uncertain. Per germline, CDR1 SGHRS and CDR2 YFSETQ. Deletions cut 2 bases from V and 1 base from J, with 7 bases between. CDR3 length equals 13 residues. CDR3 in DNA: TGCGCCAGCAGCTTACCACCTTCCTACGAGCAGTACTTC. Protein: CASSLPPSYEQYF. The whole variable domain, filled in from reference TRBV5-1 and TRBJ2-7, reads KAGVTQTPRYLIKTRGQQVTLSCSPISGHRSVSWYQQTPGQGLQFLFEYFSETQRNKGNFPGRFSGRQFSNSRSEMNVSTLELGDSALYLCASSLPPSYEQYFGPGTRLTVT.

This clonotype has ten or more counts. The V gene is TRBV10-3, the J gene TRBJ2-7; no clear D gene. This CDR3 has 14 amino acids. The ends were cut back, 3 bases at V and 0 bases at J, with 9 bases in the middle. Germline CDR1 ENHRY, CDR2 SYGVKD. The DNA of the CDR3 is TGTGCCATCAGTGACCAATACAGCTCCTACGAGCAGTACTTC. Protein product: CAISDQYSSYEQYF.

This clonotype has at least ten counts. The chain links TRBV3-1 to TRBJ1-1; D is unclear. Trimming cost V 3 bases and J 1 base, with 12 bases left between them. The CDR3 runs 15 residues. Germline assignment: CDR1 LGHDT and CDR2 YNNKEL (reference sequence). The CDR3 protein is CASSQFPTTNTEAFF. CDR3 nucleotides: TGTGCCAGCAGCCAGTTCCCCACAACGAACACTGAAGCTTTCTTT.

The gene calls are TRBV28 and TRBJ1-5; D is undetermined. The CDR3 extends over 17 amino acids. Trimming took 2 bases from V and 0 from J, leaving 14 bases between them. CDR1 and CDR2 from the germline V gene are MDHEN and SYDVKM. CDR3 nucleotide sequence: TGTGCCAGCAGTTTACCGCCAGCCCTCTATAGCAATCAGCCCCAGCATTTT. Translation: CASSLPPALYSNQPQHF. The complete variable domain, with remaining parts taken from reference TRBV28 and TRBJ1-5, reads DVKVTQSSRYLVKRTGEKVFLECVQDMDHENMFWYRQDPGLGLRLIYFSYDVKMKEKGDIPEGYSVSREKKERFSLILESASTNQTSMYLCASSLPPALYSNQPQHFGDGTRLSIL.

This chain joins TRBV5-1 and TRBJ2-4; the D gene could be TRBD1 or TRBD2 (7 bases each). V lost 4 bases and J lost 1, with 18 bases in between. CDR1 and CDR2 from the germline V gene are SGHRS and YFSETQ. The CDR3 runs to 17 residues. In DNA, the CDR3 is TGCGCCAGCAGCCCCCGGGGAGGGGGCGAGGCCAAAAACATTCAGTACTTC. This encodes CASSPRGGGEAKNIQYF.

The table lists this clonotype with many counts. The CDR3 DNA is TGCGCCAGCAGCTGGGACGGGGGGCAGAGCTCCTACAATGAGCAGTTCTTC. This sequence encodes CASSWDGGQSSYNEQFF. This chain connects TRBV5-1 to TRBJ2-1, with D perhaps TRBD2 (7 bases). Germline lookup yields CDR1 SGHRS and CDR2 YFSETQ. Trimming cost V 3 bases and J 0 bases, with 16 bases left between them. This CDR3 has 17 amino acids.

The chain joins TRBV7-3 to TRBJ2-7; tentative D call: TRBD1 (5 bases). The CDR3 extends over 13 amino acids. CDR1 and CDR2 (germline): SGHTA, FQGTGA. V was trimmed by 3 bases and J by 4 bases, leaving 10 bases between them. The CDR3 nucleotides read TGTGCCAGCAGCTTGGGGCGGCATTACGAGCAGTACTTC. The encoded protein is CASSLGRHYEQYF.

This clonotype showed up just a few times. The CDR3 sequence: CATGGQGTSGYTF. In DNA, the CDR3 is TGTGCCACCGGGGGACAGGGGACCAGTGGCTACACCTTC. This sequence joins TRBV6-1 and TRBJ1-2, with 10 bases fitting TRBD1. The CDR3 totals 13 residues. Germline-derived CDR1 and CDR2 are MNHNS and SASEGT. V was pared by 10 bases and J by 7 bases, with 9 bases of the junction left unmatched.

This clonotype was seen a handful of times. The V and J genes are TRBV28 and TRBJ2-7; maybe TRBD2 (6 bases). Trimming stripped 2 bases from V and 1 base from J, with 12 bases between. Germline CDR1 MDHEN, CDR2 SYDVKM. There are 15 residues in the CDR3. Written as DNA, the CDR3 is TGTGCCAGCAGTTTAATAGCGGTGGTTTCCTACGAGCAGTACTTC. Translation: CASSLIAVVSYEQYF.

V gene TRBV5-1 combines with J gene TRBJ1-3, with 7 nucleotides matching TRBD1. V gave up 1 base and J gave up 2 bases; unmatched junction bases: 12. This CDR3 comprises 18 residues. Germline values: CDR1 SGHRS, CDR2 YFSETQ. This chain's CDR3 is CASSLYPQGVAAGNTIYF. CDR3 sequence (DNA): TGCGCCAGCAGCTTGTATCCCCAGGGGGTGGCAGCTGGAAACACCATATATTTT.

This clonotype was counted at least ten times. The chain employs TRBV28 and TRBJ2-7; no firm D call. Germline V gene data show CDR1 as MDHEN and CDR2 as SYDVKM. The CDR3 sequence is 14 residues long. Trimming removed 1 base at V and 0 bases at J, with 7 bases between. Here the CDR3 reads CASSLSGASYEQYF. DNA of the CDR3: TGTGCCAGCAGTTTATCGGGTGCCTCCTACGAGCAGTACTTC.

This clonotype was found many times. The chain couples TRBV20-1 to TRBJ2-1; D perhaps matches TRBD2 (5 bases). CDR3 length: 15 residues. Looked up from germline, CDR1 is DFQATT and CDR2 is SNEGSKA (reference sequence). Trimming shortened V by 0 bases and J by 4 bases, and 13 bases separated the two germline ends. CDR3 sequence: CSAREEWRAYNEQFF. CDR3 sequence (DNA): TGCAGTGCTAGAGAGGAATGGCGGGCTTACAATGAGCAGTTCTTC.

This clonotype was picked up a small number of times. The chain joins TRBV7-9 to TRBJ2-1, with a weak D call TRBD1 (6 bases). The germline CDR1 and CDR2 sequences are SEHNR and FQNEAQ (reference sequence). The V and J ends lost 8 bases and 9 bases respectively, with 11 bases between them. CDR3 size: 11 residues. CDR3 sequence: CASLRGTEQFF. In nucleotides, the CDR3 is TGTGCCAGCCTCAGGGGCACTGAGCAGTTCTTC. Supplemented by reference TRBV7-9 and TRBJ2-1, the full variable domain reads DTGVSQNPRHKITKRGQNVTFRCDPISEHNRLYWYRQTLGQGPEFLTYFQNEAQLEKSRLLSDRFSAERPKGSFSTLEIQRTEQGDSAMYLCASLRGTEQFFGPGTRLTVL.

This clonotype came up many times. This chain joins TRBV4-2 and TRBJ2-3, with 8 nucleotides matching TRBD2. Germline CDR1 LGHNA, CDR2 YNFKEQ. After removal of 1 base from V and 3 bases from J, the junction contained 3 bases not matched to a gene. This CDR3 is 15 amino acids long. CDR3 DNA: TGTGCCAGCAGCCAAGGAGCGGGAGAGACAGATACGCAGTATTTT. It specifies CASSQGAGETDTQYF.

This clonotype was seen a few times. This rearrangement joins TRBV5-1 to TRBJ1-4; no reliable D call. Germline CDR1 SGHRS, CDR2 YFSETQ. V lost 0 bases and J 5 bases, leaving 17 bases between the germline ends. The length of the CDR3 is 17 residues. Here the CDR3 reads CASSLVPGGRSNEKLFF. In DNA, the CDR3 is TGCGCCAGCAGCTTGGTACCGGGAGGGCGGTCGAATGAAAAACTGTTTTTT.

This clonotype has a count of ten or more. V gene TRBV4-3 combines with J gene TRBJ2-3; 7 bases align to TRBD2. V lost 0 bases to trimming and J lost 6 bases; unmatched junction nucleotides: 6. CDR1 LGHNA and CDR2 YSLEER come from the germline V gene. This CDR3 region has 15 residues. CDR3 sequence: CASSQDRGLRDTQYF. In nucleotides, the CDR3 is TGCGCCAGCAGCCAAGATCGGGGACTACGGGATACGCAGTATTTT.

This clonotype has at least ten counts. This chain connects TRBV20-1 to TRBJ2-5; 11 bases match TRBD2. CDR3 length: 17 amino acids. The ends lost 6 bases at V and 0 bases at J; junction bases unmatched: 12. From germline, CDR1 is DFQATT and CDR2 SNEGSKA (reference sequence). CDR3 region: CSAPGTSGFKYQETQYF. For the CDR3, the DNA is TGCAGTGCACCCGGGACTAGCGGATTTAAGTACCAAGAGACCCAGTACTTC.

The V and J genes are TRBV6-2 or TRBV6-3 and TRBJ2-6, with no clear D. Germline lookup yields CDR1 MNHEY and CDR2 SVGEGT. V lost 9 bases and J lost 2, with 8 bases in between. This CDR3 has 13 residues. The CDR3 spells CASMVAGANVLTF. CDR3 DNA sequence: TGTGCCAGTATGGTGGCTGGGGCCAACGTCCTGACTTTC.

The chain employs TRBV3-1 and TRBJ2-7, with TRBD2 matching 9 bases. The CDR3 length is 15 residues. Trimming took 2 bases from V and 2 from J; bases not matched to a gene: 4. The germline V gene encodes CDR1 LGHDT and CDR2 YNNKEL (reference sequence). The CDR3: CASSQPTSGTYEQYF. In DNA, the CDR3 is TGTGCCAGCAGCCAACCGACTAGCGGTACCTACGAGCAGTACTTC.

V and J are TRBV18 and TRBJ1-4, with no clear D. Between the trimmed V and J ends, which lost 6 bases and 5 bases, there was a span of 13 bases. The length of the CDR3 is 14 residues. Germline values: CDR1 KGHSH, CDR2 LQKENI. CDR3 sequence reads: CASSPRGGNEKLFF. Written as DNA, the CDR3 is TGTGCCAGCTCTCCGAGAGGAGGGAATGAAAAACTGTTTTTT.